A selection of T cell receptor beta chains follows, all from one sample in a study of monozygotic twins with inflammatory bowel disease. TCRdb processed the 5' RACE reads again and assigns one entry to each CDR3 protein, with no DNA. Its table records 200,000 to 250,000 distinct CDR3 sequences. The specimen sequenced was blood. These receptors were obtained from a human donor with ulcerative colitis or Crohn's disease, or a healthy co-twin of an affected twin (not recorded which). The CDR3 runs from the conserved cysteine through the conserved F or W. Fields, in order: J gene, V gene, CDR3 protein.

J gene: TRBJ2-3
V gene: TRBV2
CDR3 protein: CASSQLAGPTDTQYF

J gene: TRBJ2-2
V gene: TRBV19
CDR3 protein: CASIGRTNTGELFF

J gene: TRBJ1-5
V gene: TRBV6-1
CDR3 protein: CASSEAGGPTEPQHF

J gene: TRBJ1-5
V gene: TRBV7-2
CDR3 protein: CASSLGTVNSNQPQHF

J gene: TRBJ1-1
V gene: TRBV7-2
CDR3 protein: CASSSIGRSMNTEAFF

J gene: TRBJ2-2
V gene: TRBV10-3
CDR3 protein: CAISEGQNPGELFF

J gene: TRBJ2-7
V gene: TRBV7-8
CDR3 protein: CASSSSGYYEQYF

J gene: TRBJ1-1
V gene: TRBV27
CDR3 protein: CASSLSMGYVNTEAFF

J gene: TRBJ2-5
V gene: TRBV3-1
CDR3 protein: CASSQDVASRTQYF

J gene: TRBJ2-1
V gene: TRBV5-1
CDR3 protein: CASSLLGAGASYNEQFF

J gene: TRBJ2-7
V gene: TRBV7-3
CDR3 protein: CASSLMVGYEQYF

J gene: TRBJ1-1
V gene: TRBV6-5
CDR3 protein: CASSYSKYVAEAFF

J gene: TRBJ2-7
V gene: TRBV6-1
CDR3 protein: CASSPRELEWYEQYF

J gene: TRBJ2-7
V gene: TRBV5-5
CDR3 protein: CASSFGQGFFYEQYF

J gene: TRBJ2-3
V gene: TRBV11-2
CDR3 protein: CASGYRRVDIDTQYF

J gene: TRBJ1-6
V gene: TRBV5-1
CDR3 protein: CASSLEPPTPLHF

J gene: TRBJ2-5
V gene: TRBV7-2
CDR3 protein: CASSLNELRGETQYF

J gene: TRBJ2-2
V gene: TRBV10-3
CDR3 protein: CAISVDPVTPGELFF

J gene: TRBJ2-7
V gene: TRBV6-5
CDR3 protein: CASSPRINPYEQYF

J gene: TRBJ1-1
V gene: TRBV13
CDR3 protein: CASSLRQGNTEAFF

J gene: TRBJ2-1
V gene: TRBV5-1
CDR3 protein: CASSKDLVEQFF

J gene: TRBJ2-1
V gene: TRBV5-4
CDR3 protein: CASSTGAPSYNEQFF